These 28 T cell receptor beta chains share one sample of origin, sequenced in a study of blood T cell repertoires in COVID-19 (TCRdb year 2020). To prepare the library, the immunoSEQ multiplex PCR assay was applied. In its TCRdb copy, this immuneACCESS table keeps in-frame sequences only and misses some clones. Where compared with another copy, unresolved V genes explain less than half of these, and the others have no known cause. In all, the sample holds about 140,000 clones, and 88% of those were seen once. More than 1.5% of the sample lies in the top ten. Sequenced sample: peripheral blood. Receptors originate from a woman aged 55-69 years with acute or convalescent COVID-19.

Worth noting for this clone: Other DNA sequences within the sample encode an identical CDR3. The CDR3 region has the DNA TGTGCCAGCAGTTACTCAGCCAACTATGGCTACACCTTC. Its translation is CASSYSANYGYTF. The chain is built from TRBV6-5 and TRBJ1-2; D is unclear. The V end lost 0 bases, the J end lost 2 bases, and 4 bases lay between the germline ends. The V gene's germline CDR1 is MNHEY and CDR2 SVGAGI. CDR3 length: 13 amino acids.

The V and J genes are TRBV3-1 (or the pseudogene TRBV3-2) and TRBJ1-2; D ambiguous. The CDR3 has 12 amino acids. The V end was cut by 0 bases, the J end by 6 bases, with 5 bases between. From germline, CDR1 is LGHDT and CDR2 YNNKEL (reference sequence). The CDR3 DNA reads TGTGCCAGCAGCCAAGAACCAGATGGCTACACCTTC. This codes for CASSQEPDGYTF.

V and J are TRBV4-1 and TRBJ1-4; possibly TRBD1 for D (6 bases). The CDR3 is 15 residues long. Germline CDR1 reads MGHRA; CDR2 reads YSYEKL. V lost 7 bases to trimming and J lost 6 bases, with 18 bases between them. The CDR3 coding sequence is TGCGCCAGCACGATTAGTGGGGGCGGTTATGAAAAACTGTTTTTT. This gives the protein CASTISGGGYEKLFF.

The chain uses TRBV5-8 and TRBJ1-5, with 7 bases lining up with TRBD1. CDR1 and CDR2 (germline): SGHTS, YDEGEE. The CDR3 runs to 17 residues. Germline trimming cut 2 bases from V and 3 bases from J; bases unmatched to any gene: 11. The CDR3 loop reads CASSFFRDRHYNQPQHF. The CDR3 DNA reads as TGTGCCAGCAGCTTCTTCCGGGACAGACATTACAATCAGCCCCAGCATTTT.

This chain links TRBV19 with TRBJ2-5; 11 bases are a match to TRBD2. Germline CDR1 LNHDA, CDR2 SQIVND (reference sequence). V trimming: 3 bases; J trimming: 5 bases; junction bases outside the gene matches: 5. The CDR3 is made up of 15 amino acids. The CDR3 loop reads CASSIRLAGGETQYF. CDR3 in DNA: TGTGCCAGTAGTATCCGGCTAGCGGGGGGCGAGACCCAGTACTTC.

This chain links TRBV30 with TRBJ1-1; D gene unclear. Germline V lookup: CDR1 GTSNPN, CDR2 SVGIG (reference sequence). V was cut by 2 bases and J by 4 bases, with 14 bases left in between. The CDR3 has 14 residues. CDR3 loop: CAWSWTDWGTEAFF. CDR3 in DNA: TGTGCCTGGAGTTGGACGGACTGGGGCACTGAAGCTTTCTTT.

The rearrangement joins TRBV7-8 to TRBJ1-2; a possible D gene is TRBD1 (6 bases). Germline assignment: CDR1 SGHVS and CDR2 FQNEAQ. Trimming shortened V by 5 bases and J by 8 bases, and 18 bases separated the two germline ends. CDR3 length: 14 residues. CDR3 coding DNA: TGTGCCAGCAGCACCTACAGGGTGCAGGGAGGCTACACCTTC. Its translation: CASSTYRVQGGYTF.

The chain is built from TRBV5-4 and TRBJ1-2; 7 bases map to TRBD1. Looked up from germline, CDR1 is SGHNT and CDR2 is YYREEE (reference sequence). J lost 0 bases, V lost 2 bases, and 1 base had no gene match. CDR3 length: 14 amino acids. The DNA of the CDR3 is TGTGCCAGCAGCTTACAGGGGACTAACTATGGCTACACCTTC. It specifies CASSLQGTNYGYTF.

The genes are TRBV9 and TRBJ1-3; 10 bases line up with TRBD1. Per the germline V gene, CDR1 is SGDLS and CDR2 is YYNGEE. V shed 4 bases, J shed 0 bases, and the junction held 22 bases outside the gene matches. This CDR3 contains 22 residues. The chain's CDR3 is CASSPYPRPGQGFSNSGNTIYF. CDR3 coding DNA: TGTGCCAGCAGCCCATACCCCCGTCCGGGACAGGGGTTCTCGAACTCTGGAAACACCATATATTTT.

CDR3 loop: CASSEWGGTDTQYF. CDR3 sequence (DNA): TGTGCCAGCAGTGAGTGGGGGGGCACAGATACGCAGTATTTT. V gene TRBV25-1 combines with J gene TRBJ2-3; a weak D match, TRBD2 (6 bases). Trimming shortened V by 3 bases and J by 1 base, and 8 bases separated the two germline ends. CDR1 is MGHDK and CDR2 is SYGVNS in the germline V gene. This CDR3 comprises 14 residues.

The chain employs TRBV19 and TRBJ2-1; 10 bases are a match to TRBD2. The trim removed 4 bases at V and 7 bases at J, leaving 10 bases unmatched. The CDR3 sequence is 16 residues long. The germline V gene encodes CDR1 LNHDA and CDR2 SQIVND (reference sequence). The CDR3 nucleotides read TGTGCCAGTAGTAACTCGCTAGCGGGGGTTTTGAATGAGCAGTTCTTC. Its translation is CASSNSLAGVLNEQFF.

This chain connects TRBV19 to TRBJ1-3; no clear D gene. The V end was cut by 0 bases, the J end by 4 bases, with 19 bases between. The CDR3 spans 18 residues. The germline CDR1 and CDR2 sequences are LNHDA and SQIVND (reference sequence). The CDR3 here is CASSIDLWVGTAGNTIYF. CDR3 DNA: TGTGCCAGTAGTATAGATTTATGGGTCGGAACAGCCGGAAACACCATATATTTT.

DNA of the CDR3: TGTGCCAGTAGGATTAGCGGGGACTCCTACGAGCAGTACTTC. As protein: CASRISGDSYEQYF. The chain has TRBV19 and TRBJ2-7, with TRBD2 identical over 8 bases. The CDR3 has 14 amino acids. In germline, CDR1 is LNHDA, CDR2 SQIVND (reference sequence). V dropped 6 bases and J dropped 0; count of bases not matched to a gene: 4. The variable domain in full, completed from reference TRBV19 and TRBJ2-7, reads DGGITQSPKYLFRKEGQNVTLSCEQNLNHDAMYWYRQDPGQGLRLIYYSQIVNDFQKGDIAEGYSVSREKKESFPLTVTSAQKNPTAFYLCASRISGDSYEQYFGPGTRLTVT.

This chain connects TRBV11-2 to TRBJ1-2; the D is unclear. This CDR3 comprises 15 residues. The V gene lost 1 base and the J gene lost 2 bases, with 11 bases spanning the gap. CDR1 and CDR2 from the germline V gene are SGHAT and FQNNGV. Here the CDR3 reads CASSLASGRNYGYTF. The CDR3 DNA is TGTGCCAGCAGCTTAGCCAGCGGGAGGAACTATGGCTACACCTTC.

A few counts support this clone. V and J are TRBV9 and TRBJ1-1; 10 bases match TRBD1. Germline lookup yields CDR1 SGDLS and CDR2 YYNGEE. The CDR3 is made up of 17 amino acids. The V gene end was trimmed by 3 bases and the J gene end by 0 bases; junction bases not matched to a gene: 8. Written as DNA, the CDR3 is TGTGCCAGCAGCGAGGGGACAGGGGCGCTCATGAACACTGAAGCTTTCTTT. Translating gives CASSEGTGALMNTEAFF.

This clone was recorded once. The V and J genes are TRBV7-2 and TRBJ1-2; 9 bases fit TRBD1. CDR1 and CDR2 (germline): SGHTA, FQGNSA. This CDR3 is built from 16 residues. V shed 5 bases, J shed 4 bases, and the junction held 11 bases outside the gene matches. The CDR3 spells CASSQSRQGGSYGYTF. CDR3 coding DNA: TGTGCCAGCAGCCAGAGTCGACAGGGGGGCTCCTATGGCTACACCTTC.

The V and J genes are TRBV7-9 and TRBJ1-1; TRBD1 matches at 7 bases. Germline V gene sequence: CDR1 SEHNR, CDR2 FQNEAQ (reference sequence). Germline trimming cut 1 base from V and 8 bases from J; bases unmatched to any gene: 1. The CDR3 sequence is 12 residues long. The CDR3 reads CASSLEDREAFF. In DNA, the CDR3 is TGTGCCAGCAGCTTAGAGGACAGGGAAGCTTTCTTT.

The chain couples TRBV4-1 to TRBJ1-5, with D perhaps matching TRBD1 (6 bases). The CDR3 spans 17 residues. Per germline, CDR1 MGHRA and CDR2 YSYEKL. V was trimmed by 1 base and J by 5 bases, leaving 18 bases between them. This chain's CDR3 is CASSQVPPPGADQPQHF. Written as DNA, the CDR3 is TGCGCCAGCAGCCAAGTCCCGCCGCCAGGGGCGGATCAGCCCCAGCATTTT.

The V and J genes are TRBV11-2 and TRBJ2-6; weak D call: TRBD1 (6 bases). Between the trimmed V and J ends, which lost 4 bases and 2 bases, there was a span of 9 bases. CDR3 length: 15 amino acids. Per the germline V gene, CDR1 is SGHAT and CDR2 is FQNNGV. CDR3 protein: CASSSYRAGANVLTF. CDR3 in DNA: TGTGCCAGCAGCTCTTACAGGGCTGGGGCCAACGTCCTGACTTTC.

This clone was detected only a few times. The rearrangement uses TRBV10-3 and TRBJ2-3, with TRBD2 matching over 9 bases. The V segment lost 3 bases and the J segment 2 bases; nucleotides outside the gene matches: 3. Germline lookup yields CDR1 ENHRY and CDR2 SYGVKD. CDR3 length equals 15 residues. The CDR3 coding sequence is TGTGCCATCAGTGATAGCGGGAGTTTCACAGATACGCAGTATTTT. The encoded protein is CAISDSGSFTDTQYF.

The chain employs TRBV10-3 and TRBJ2-6; 10 nucleotides match TRBD1. With 7 bases clipped from V and 8 bases from J, the junction kept 5 bases outside the gene matches. Germline V lookup: CDR1 ENHRY, CDR2 SYGVKD. The CDR3 runs 14 residues. In nucleotides, the CDR3 is TGTGCCATCACTCCGGGACAGGGGACCAACGTCCTGACTTTC. Translating gives CAITPGQGTNVLTF.

This sequence joins TRBV28 and TRBJ1-5, with D hard to call. Germline assignment: CDR1 MDHEN and CDR2 SYDVKM. V lost 6 bases to trimming and J lost 5 bases, with 8 bases between them. The CDR3 is 12 residues long. CDR3 protein: CASRPPDQPQHF. CDR3 DNA sequence: TGTGCCAGCAGACCACCGGATCAGCCCCAGCATTTT.

A few counts support this clone. The chain combines TRBV2 with TRBJ1-6; possible D gene TRBD1, 6 bases. This CDR3 has 14 amino acids. Looked up from germline, CDR1 is SNHLY and CDR2 is FYNNEI. V lost 1 base to trimming and J lost 6 bases, with 7 bases between them. CDR3 sequence (DNA): TGTGCCAGCAGTGAAGGGACAGCTAATTCACCCCTCCACTTT. Translation: CASSEGTANSPLHF.

The chain has TRBV9 and TRBJ1-5; D ambiguous. CDR3 length equals 15 residues. Trimming removed 0 bases from V and 7 bases from J, with 14 bases in between. Germline lookup yields CDR1 SGDLS and CDR2 YYNGEE. The DNA of the CDR3 is TGTGCCAGCAGCGTAGACGGCACGCGGGAACAGCCCCAGCATTTT. Protein product: CASSVDGTREQPQHF.

This chain links TRBV6-2 or TRBV6-3 with TRBJ1-6, with 8 bases matching TRBD1. CDR1 and CDR2 from the germline V gene are MNHEY and SVGEGT. The CDR3 is made up of 17 amino acids. V was clipped by 5 bases and J by 9 bases; unmatched bases: 15. CDR3 nucleotides: TGTGCCAGCAGTCTAAGGTCATTGGGGGACAGGTCTTCACCCCTCCACTTT. It specifies CASSLRSLGDRSSPLHF.

This chain connects TRBV6-2 or TRBV6-3 to TRBJ1-5; TRBD1 matches 9 bases. With V trimmed by 6 bases and J by 1 base, 7 bases remained unmatched. Germline CDR1 MNHEY, CDR2 SVGEGT. CDR3 length: 16 amino acids. This CDR3 reads CASSLHRGPSNQPQHF. As DNA, the CDR3 is TGTGCCAGCAGCCTTCACAGGGGGCCCAGCAATCAGCCCCAGCATTTT.

The gene calls are TRBV7-2 and TRBJ1-5, with 7 bases that match TRBD1. V lost 5 bases and J lost 3; bases outside the gene matches: 7. The germline V gene has CDR1 SGHTA and CDR2 FQGNSA. This CDR3 region has 15 residues. The DNA for the CDR3 is TGTGCCAGCAGCGAGGGACAGCCTTTCAATCAGCCCCAGCATTTT. Translated, it gives CASSEGQPFNQPQHF.

In this sample, this clone turned up a few times. The V call is TRBV18, the J call TRBJ2-1, with a weak D call TRBD1 (6 bases). The CDR3 covers 13 residues. The germline V and J ends were trimmed by 5 bases and 5 bases, with 10 bases remaining between them. Germline-derived CDR1 and CDR2 are KGHSH and LQKENI. In DNA form, the CDR3 reads TGTGCCAGCTCAAACAGGGCAAACAATGAGCAGTTCTTC. Protein product: CASSNRANNEQFF.